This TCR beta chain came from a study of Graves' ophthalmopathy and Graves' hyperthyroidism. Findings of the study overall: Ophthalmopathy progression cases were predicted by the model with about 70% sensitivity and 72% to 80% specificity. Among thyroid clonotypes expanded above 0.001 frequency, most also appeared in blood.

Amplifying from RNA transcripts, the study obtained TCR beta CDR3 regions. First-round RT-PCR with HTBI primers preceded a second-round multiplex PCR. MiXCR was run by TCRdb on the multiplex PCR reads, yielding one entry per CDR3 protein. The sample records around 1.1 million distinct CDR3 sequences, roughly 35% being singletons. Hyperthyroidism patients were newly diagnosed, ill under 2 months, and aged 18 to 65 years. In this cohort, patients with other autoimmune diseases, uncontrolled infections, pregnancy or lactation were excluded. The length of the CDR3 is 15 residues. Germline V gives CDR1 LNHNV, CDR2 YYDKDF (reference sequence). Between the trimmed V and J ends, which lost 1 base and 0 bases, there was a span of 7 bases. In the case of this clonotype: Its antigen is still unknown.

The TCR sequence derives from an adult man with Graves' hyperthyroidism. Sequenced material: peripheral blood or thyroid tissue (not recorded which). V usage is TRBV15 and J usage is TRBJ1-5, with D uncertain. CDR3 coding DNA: TGTGCCACCAGCAGAGGAGACTTTAGCAATCAGCCCCAGCATTTT. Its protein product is CATSRGDFSNQPQHF.